What follows are 2 T cell receptor beta chains derived from one specimen sequenced in a study of blood T cell repertoires in COVID-19. Sequencing was performed with immunoSEQ multiplex PCR; in TCRdb, only in-frame clones are kept and a portion is missing. The table shows roughly 270,000 clones, with 88% occurring only once. What was sequenced was peripheral blood. Receptors were obtained from a man in his late teens or twenties with active or convalescent COVID-19.

This chain links TRBV27 with TRBJ1-5; maybe TRBD1 (6 bases). This CDR3 spans 15 amino acids. Trimming took 2 bases from V and 8 from J, leaving 16 bases between them. Looked up from germline, CDR1 is MNHEY and CDR2 is SMNVEV (reference sequence). CDR3 sequence (DNA): TGTGCCAGCAGTTTAAGCCGACAGGCCGGGGAGCCCCAGCATTTT. This sequence encodes CASSLSRQAGEPQHF.

This rearrangement joins TRBV7-9 to TRBJ1-1; D is perhaps TRBD1 (5 bases). This CDR3 spans 11 amino acids. Looked up from germline, CDR1 is SEHNR and CDR2 is FQNEAQ (reference sequence). With 3 bases removed from V and 8 bases from J, the gap between germline ends came to 7 bases. The chain's CDR3 is CASSLRDEAFF. The CDR3 nucleotides read TGTGCCAGCAGCTTGCGGGACGAAGCTTTCTTT.